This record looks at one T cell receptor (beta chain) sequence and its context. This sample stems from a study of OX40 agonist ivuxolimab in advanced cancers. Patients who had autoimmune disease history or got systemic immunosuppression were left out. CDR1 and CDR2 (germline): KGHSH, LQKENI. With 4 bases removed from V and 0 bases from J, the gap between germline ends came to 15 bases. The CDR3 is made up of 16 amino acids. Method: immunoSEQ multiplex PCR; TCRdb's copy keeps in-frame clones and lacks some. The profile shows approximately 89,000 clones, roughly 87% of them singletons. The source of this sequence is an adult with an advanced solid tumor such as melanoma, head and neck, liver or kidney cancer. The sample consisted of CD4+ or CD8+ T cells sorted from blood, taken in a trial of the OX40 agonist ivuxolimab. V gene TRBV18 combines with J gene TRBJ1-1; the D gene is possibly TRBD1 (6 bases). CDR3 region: CASSQRQVYMNTEAFF. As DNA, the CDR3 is TGTGCCAGCTCACAAAGACAGGTTTACATGAACACTGAAGCTTTCTTT.